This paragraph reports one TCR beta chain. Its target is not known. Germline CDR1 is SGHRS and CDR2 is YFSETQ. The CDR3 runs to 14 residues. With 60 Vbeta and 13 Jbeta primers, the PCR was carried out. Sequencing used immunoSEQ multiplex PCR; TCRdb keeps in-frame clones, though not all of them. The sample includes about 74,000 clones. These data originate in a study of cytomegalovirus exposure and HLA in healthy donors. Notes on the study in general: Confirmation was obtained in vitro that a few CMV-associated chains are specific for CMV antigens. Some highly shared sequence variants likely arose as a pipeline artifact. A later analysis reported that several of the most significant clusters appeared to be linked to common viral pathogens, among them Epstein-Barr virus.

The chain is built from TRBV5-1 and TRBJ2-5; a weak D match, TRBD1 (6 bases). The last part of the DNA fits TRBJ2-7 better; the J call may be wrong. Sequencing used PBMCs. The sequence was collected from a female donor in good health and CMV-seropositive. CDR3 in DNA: TGCGCCAGCAGCTTGGCGGACAGAAATGTCGAGCAGTACTTC. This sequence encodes CASSLADRNVEQYF.